This T cell receptor (beta chain) stems from a study of T cells in localized non-small cell lung cancer. The CDR3 consists of 17 residues. V gave up 3 bases and J gave up 0 bases; unmatched junction bases: 8. Germline V gene data show CDR1 as MRHNA and CDR2 as SNTAGT. Study results and caveats: The highest T cell clonality was in uninvolved adjacent lung, above tumor.

Sequencing used immunoSEQ multiplex PCR; TCRdb keeps in-frame clones, though not all of them. The sample shows about 59,000 clones, over 85% of them seen only once. About this clone itself: Its specificity is unknown.

The sequence was obtained from a man aged 40 to 75 with stage I squamous cell lung carcinoma. Sequenced here: peripheral blood, sampled before any cancer treatment. This sequence joins TRBV6-4 and TRBJ2-7, with 10 bases fitting TRBD2. The CDR3 coding sequence is TGTGCCAGCAGTGATAGGGGACTAGCGATGAGCTCCTACGAGCAGTACTTC. Translating gives CASSDRGLAMSSYEQYF.